This entry is about one T cell receptor (beta chain). The sample comes from a study of blood T cell repertoires in COVID-19. Produced via immunoSEQ multiplex PCR; TCRdb's table is partial and in-frame only. The top ten hold roughly a sixth of the sample, which has some 200,000 clones, around nine tenths seen once. Germline CDR1 is SNHLY and CDR2 is FYNNEI. The V end lost 3 bases, the J end lost 5 bases, and 13 bases lay between the germline ends. The CDR3 contains 14 residues. This TCR was recovered from a man aged 45-65 years with COVID-19, enrolled during active disease. Source material: peripheral blood. The chain couples TRBV2 to TRBJ2-5, with D perhaps matching TRBD1 (5 bases). Here the CDR3 reads CASSDGRVRETQYF. The CDR3 nucleotides are TGTGCCAGCAGTGACGGCAGGGTACGGGAGACCCAGTACTTC.